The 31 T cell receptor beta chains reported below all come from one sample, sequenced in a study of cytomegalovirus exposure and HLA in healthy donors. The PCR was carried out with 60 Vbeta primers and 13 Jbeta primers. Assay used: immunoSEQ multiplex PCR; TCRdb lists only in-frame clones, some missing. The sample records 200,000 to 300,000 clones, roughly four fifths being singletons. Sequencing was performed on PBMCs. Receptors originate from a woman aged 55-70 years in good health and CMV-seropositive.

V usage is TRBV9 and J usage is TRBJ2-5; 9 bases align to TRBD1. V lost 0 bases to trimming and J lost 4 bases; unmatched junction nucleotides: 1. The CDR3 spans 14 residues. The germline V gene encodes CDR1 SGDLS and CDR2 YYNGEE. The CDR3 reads CASSVGDRVETQYF. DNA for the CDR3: TGTGCCAGCAGCGTAGGGGACAGGGTAGAGACCCAGTACTTC.

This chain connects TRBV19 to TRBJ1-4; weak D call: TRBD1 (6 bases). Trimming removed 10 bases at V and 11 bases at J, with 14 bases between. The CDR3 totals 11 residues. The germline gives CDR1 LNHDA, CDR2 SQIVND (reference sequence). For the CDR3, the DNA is TGTGCCACCATATTCCAGGGGAAACTGTTTTTT. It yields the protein CATIFQGKLFF.

The chain's CDR3 is CASSSAGGLNTQYF. Here the CDR3 DNA reads TGCGCCAGCAGTTCAGCGGGAGGGTTGAATACGCAGTATTTT. V gene TRBV10-2 combines with J gene TRBJ2-3, with 10 bases matching TRBD2. Trimming took 5 bases from V and 7 from J; bases not matched to a gene: 6. This CDR3 comprises 14 residues. Germline V gene lookup returns CDR1 WSHSY and CDR2 SAAADI.

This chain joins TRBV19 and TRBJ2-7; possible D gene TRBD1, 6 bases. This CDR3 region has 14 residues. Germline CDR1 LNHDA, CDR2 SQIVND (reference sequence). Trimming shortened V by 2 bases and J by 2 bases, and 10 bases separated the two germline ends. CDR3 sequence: CASSIQGNAYEQYF. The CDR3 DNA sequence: TGTGCCAGTAGTATACAGGGGAATGCCTACGAGCAGTACTTC.

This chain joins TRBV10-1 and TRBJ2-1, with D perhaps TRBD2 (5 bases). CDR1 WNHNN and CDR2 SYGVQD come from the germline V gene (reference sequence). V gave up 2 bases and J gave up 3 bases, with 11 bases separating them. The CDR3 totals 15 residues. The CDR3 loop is CASSESKAGYNEQFF. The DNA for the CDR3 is TGCGCCAGCAGTGAGAGCAAGGCGGGCTACAATGAGCAGTTCTTC.

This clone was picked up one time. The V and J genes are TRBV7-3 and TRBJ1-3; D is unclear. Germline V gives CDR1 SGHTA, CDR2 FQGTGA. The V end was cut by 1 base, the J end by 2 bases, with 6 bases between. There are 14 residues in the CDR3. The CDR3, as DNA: TGTGCCAGCAGCTTAAATGGGCCTGGAAACACCATATATTTT. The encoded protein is CASSLNGPGNTIYF.

CDR3 DNA sequence: TGTGCCAGCAGCTTAACGGGCTCCACTGAAGCTTTCTTT. Amino acids: CASSLTGSTEAFF. V gene TRBV7-3 combines with J gene TRBJ1-1; the D is unclear. Germline lookup yields CDR1 SGHTA and CDR2 FQGTGA. This CDR3 contains 13 residues. V lost 0 bases to trimming and J lost 4 bases, with 6 bases between them. Combining the CDR3 with reference TRBV7-3 and TRBJ1-1 gives the whole variable domain GAGVSQTPSNKVTEKGKYVELRCDPISGHTALYWYRQSLGQGPEFLIYFQGTGAADDSGLPNDRFFAVRPEGSVSTLKIQRTERGDSAVYLCASSLTGSTEAFFGQGTRLTVV.

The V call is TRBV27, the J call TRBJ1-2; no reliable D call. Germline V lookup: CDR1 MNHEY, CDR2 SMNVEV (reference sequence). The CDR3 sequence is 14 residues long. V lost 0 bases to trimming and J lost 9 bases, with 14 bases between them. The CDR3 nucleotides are TGTGCCAGCAGTTTATCAAGTTCCAGACTCCGCTACACCTTC. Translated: CASSLSSSRLRYTF.

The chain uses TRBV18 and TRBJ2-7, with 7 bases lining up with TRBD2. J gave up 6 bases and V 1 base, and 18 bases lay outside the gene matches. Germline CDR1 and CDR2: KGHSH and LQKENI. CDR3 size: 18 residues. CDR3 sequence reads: CASSPLTLLSGNGGEQYF. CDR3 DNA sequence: TGTGCCAGCTCACCACTAACCCTACTAAGCGGGAACGGAGGCGAGCAGTACTTC.

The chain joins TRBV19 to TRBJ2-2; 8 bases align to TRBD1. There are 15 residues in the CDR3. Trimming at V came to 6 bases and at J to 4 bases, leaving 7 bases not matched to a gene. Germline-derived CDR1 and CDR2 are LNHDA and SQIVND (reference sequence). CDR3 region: CASRNQGAATGELFF. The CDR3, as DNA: TGTGCCAGTAGGAATCAGGGGGCCGCCACCGGGGAGCTGTTTTTT.

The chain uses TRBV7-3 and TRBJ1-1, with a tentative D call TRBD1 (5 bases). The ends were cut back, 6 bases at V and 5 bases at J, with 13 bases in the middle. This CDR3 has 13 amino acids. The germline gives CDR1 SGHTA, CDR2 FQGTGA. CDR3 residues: CASSYPGSTEAFF. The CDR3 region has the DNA TGTGCCAGCAGTTACCCAGGGTCTACTGAAGCTTTCTTT. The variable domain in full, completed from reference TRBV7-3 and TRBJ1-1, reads GAGVSQTPSNKVTEKGKYVELRCDPISGHTALYWYRQSLGQGPEFLIYFQGTGAADDSGLPNDRFFAVRPEGSVSTLKIQRTERGDSAVYLCASSYPGSTEAFFGQGTRLTVV.

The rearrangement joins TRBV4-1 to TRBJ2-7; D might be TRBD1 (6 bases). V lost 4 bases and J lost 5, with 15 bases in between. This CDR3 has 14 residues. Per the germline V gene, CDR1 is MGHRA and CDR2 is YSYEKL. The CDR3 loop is CASSPLPTGNEQYF. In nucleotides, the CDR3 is TGCGCCAGCAGCCCGCTACCCACAGGGAACGAGCAGTACTTC.

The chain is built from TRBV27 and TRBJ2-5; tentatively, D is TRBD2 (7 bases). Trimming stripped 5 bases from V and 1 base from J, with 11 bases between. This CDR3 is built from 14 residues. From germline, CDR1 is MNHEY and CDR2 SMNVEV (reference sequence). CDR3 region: CASSIRGAQETQYF. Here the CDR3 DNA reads TGTGCCAGCAGTATACGGGGGGCCCAAGAGACCCAGTACTTC.

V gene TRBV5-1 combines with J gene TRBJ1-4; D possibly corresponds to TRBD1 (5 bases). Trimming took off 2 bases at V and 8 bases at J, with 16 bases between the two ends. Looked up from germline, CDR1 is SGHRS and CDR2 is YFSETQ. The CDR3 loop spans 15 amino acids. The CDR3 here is CASSFTPGAGEKLFF. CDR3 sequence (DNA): TGCGCCAGCAGCTTCACCCCCGGAGCAGGGGAAAAACTGTTTTTT.

The CDR3 DNA follows: TGTGCCAGCAGTGAATCTACGTCAAATCAGCCCCAGCATTTT. Its translation is CASSESTSNQPQHF. The chain uses TRBV6-1 and TRBJ1-5; no definite D call. The germline CDR1 and CDR2 sequences are MNHNS and SASEGT. The CDR3 runs 14 residues. V gave up 2 bases and J gave up 4 bases, with 9 bases separating them.

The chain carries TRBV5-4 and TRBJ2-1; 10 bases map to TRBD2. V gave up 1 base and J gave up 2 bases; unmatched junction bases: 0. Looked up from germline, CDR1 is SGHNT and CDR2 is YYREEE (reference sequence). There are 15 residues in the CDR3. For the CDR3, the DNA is TGTGCCAGCAGCTTGACTAGCGGGACCTACAATGAGCAGTTCTTC. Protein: CASSLTSGTYNEQFF.

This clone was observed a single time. CDR3 loop: CASSSLAGSTDTQYF. The CDR3 DNA reads TGTGCCAGCAGCTCCTTAGCGGGTAGCACAGATACGCAGTATTTT. This chain joins TRBV5-5 and TRBJ2-3, with 7 bases identical to TRBD2. Trimming took 3 bases from V and 0 from J; bases not matched to a gene: 4. The germline V gene has CDR1 SGHKS and CDR2 YYEKEE (reference sequence). This CDR3 contains 15 residues.

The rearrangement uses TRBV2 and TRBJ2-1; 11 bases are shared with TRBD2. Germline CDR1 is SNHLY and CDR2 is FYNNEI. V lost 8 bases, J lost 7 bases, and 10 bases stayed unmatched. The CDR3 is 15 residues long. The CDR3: CASHSGRGEWNEQFF. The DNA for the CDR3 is TGTGCCAGCCATAGCGGGAGGGGCGAGTGGAATGAGCAGTTCTTC.

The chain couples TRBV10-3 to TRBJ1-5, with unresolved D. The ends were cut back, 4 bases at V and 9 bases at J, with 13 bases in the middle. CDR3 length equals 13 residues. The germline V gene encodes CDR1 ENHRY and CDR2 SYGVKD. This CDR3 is CAISGGPGGPQHF. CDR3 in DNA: TGTGCCATCAGTGGTGGTCCTGGAGGGCCCCAGCATTTT.

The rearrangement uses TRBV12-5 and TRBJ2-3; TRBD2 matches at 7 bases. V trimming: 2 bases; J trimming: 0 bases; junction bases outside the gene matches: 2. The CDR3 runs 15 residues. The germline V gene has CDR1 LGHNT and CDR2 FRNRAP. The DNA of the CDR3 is TGTGCTAGTGGTTTGAAGGGAGGGAGCACAGATACGCAGTATTTT. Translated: CASGLKGGSTDTQYF.

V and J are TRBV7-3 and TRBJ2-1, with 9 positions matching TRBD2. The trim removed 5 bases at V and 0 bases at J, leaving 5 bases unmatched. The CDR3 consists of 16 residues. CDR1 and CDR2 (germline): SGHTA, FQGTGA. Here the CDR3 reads CASSPNSGSSYNEQFF. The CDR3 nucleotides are TGTGCCAGCAGCCCAAATAGCGGGAGCTCCTACAATGAGCAGTTCTTC.

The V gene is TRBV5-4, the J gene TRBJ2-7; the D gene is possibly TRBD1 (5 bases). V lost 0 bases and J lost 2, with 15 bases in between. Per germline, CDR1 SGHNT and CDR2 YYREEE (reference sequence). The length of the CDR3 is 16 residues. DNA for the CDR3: TGTGCCAGCAGCTTGGTTCGACAGCGAAACACCTACGAGCAGTACTTC. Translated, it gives CASSLVRQRNTYEQYF.

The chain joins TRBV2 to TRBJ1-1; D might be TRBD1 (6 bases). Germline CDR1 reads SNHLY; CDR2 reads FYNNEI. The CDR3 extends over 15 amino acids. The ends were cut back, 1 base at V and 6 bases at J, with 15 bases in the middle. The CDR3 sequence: CASSEGVGAGAEAFF. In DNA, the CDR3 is TGTGCCAGCAGTGAAGGTGTGGGGGCGGGCGCTGAAGCTTTCTTT.

The CDR3 sequence: CASSHGLAGGADTQYF. CDR3 nucleotides: TGCGCCAGCAGCCACGGACTAGCGGGAGGGGCAGATACGCAGTATTTT. The chain employs TRBV4-1 and TRBJ2-3; 15 bases map to TRBD2. V was pared by 3 bases and J by 4 bases, with 2 bases of the junction left unmatched. The CDR3 loop spans 16 amino acids. The V gene's germline CDR1 is MGHRA and CDR2 YSYEKL.

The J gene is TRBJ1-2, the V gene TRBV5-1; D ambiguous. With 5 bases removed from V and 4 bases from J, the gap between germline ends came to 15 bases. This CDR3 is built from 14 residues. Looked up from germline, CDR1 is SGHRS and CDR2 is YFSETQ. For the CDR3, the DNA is TGCGCCAGCAGGATGGGGAGGGAGACCTATGGCTACACCTTC. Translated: CASRMGRETYGYTF.

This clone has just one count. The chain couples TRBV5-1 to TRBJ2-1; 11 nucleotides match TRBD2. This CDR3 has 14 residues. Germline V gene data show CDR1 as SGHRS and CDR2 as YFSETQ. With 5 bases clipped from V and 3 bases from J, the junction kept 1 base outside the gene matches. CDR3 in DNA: TGCGCCAGCAGGACTAGCGGGGACTACAATGAGCAGTTCTTC. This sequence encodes CASRTSGDYNEQFF. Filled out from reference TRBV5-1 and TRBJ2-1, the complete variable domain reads KAGVTQTPRYLIKTRGQQVTLSCSPISGHRSVSWYQQTPGQGLQFLFEYFSETQRNKGNFPGRFSGRQFSNSRSEMNVSTLELGDSALYLCASRTSGDYNEQFFGPGTRLTVL.

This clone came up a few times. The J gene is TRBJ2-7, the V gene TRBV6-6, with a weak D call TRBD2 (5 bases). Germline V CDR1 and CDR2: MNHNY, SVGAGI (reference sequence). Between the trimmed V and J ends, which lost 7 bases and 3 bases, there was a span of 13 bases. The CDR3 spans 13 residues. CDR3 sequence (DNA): TGTGCCAGCACCCCAGACGGAGGCTACGAGCAGTACTTC. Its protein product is CASTPDGGYEQYF.

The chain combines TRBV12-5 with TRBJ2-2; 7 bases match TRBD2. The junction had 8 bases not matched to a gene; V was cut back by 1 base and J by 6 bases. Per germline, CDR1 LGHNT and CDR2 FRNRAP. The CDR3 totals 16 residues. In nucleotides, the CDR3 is TGTGCTAGTGGTTTGGAGGGGACTGCGGGGGCCGGGGAGCTGTTTTTT. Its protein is CASGLEGTAGAGELFF. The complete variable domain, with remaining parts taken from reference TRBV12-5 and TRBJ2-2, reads DARVTQTPRHKVTEMGQEVTMRCQPILGHNTVFWYRQTMMQGLELLAYFRNRAPLDDSGMPKDRFSAEMPDATLATLKIQPSEPRDSAVYFCASGLEGTAGAGELFFGEGSRLTVL.

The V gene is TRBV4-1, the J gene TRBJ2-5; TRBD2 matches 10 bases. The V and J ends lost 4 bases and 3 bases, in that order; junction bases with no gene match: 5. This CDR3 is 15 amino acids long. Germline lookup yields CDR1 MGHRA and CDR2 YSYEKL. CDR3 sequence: CASSLETSGKETQYF. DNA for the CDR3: TGCGCCAGCAGCCTAGAAACTAGCGGGAAAGAGACCCAGTACTTC.

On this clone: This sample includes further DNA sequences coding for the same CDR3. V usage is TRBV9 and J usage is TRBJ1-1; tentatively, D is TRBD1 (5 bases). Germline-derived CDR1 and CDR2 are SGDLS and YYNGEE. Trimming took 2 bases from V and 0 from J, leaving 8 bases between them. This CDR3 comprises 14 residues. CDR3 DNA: TGTGCCAGCAGCGTCGCAGGGATGAACACTGAAGCTTTCTTT. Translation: CASSVAGMNTEAFF.

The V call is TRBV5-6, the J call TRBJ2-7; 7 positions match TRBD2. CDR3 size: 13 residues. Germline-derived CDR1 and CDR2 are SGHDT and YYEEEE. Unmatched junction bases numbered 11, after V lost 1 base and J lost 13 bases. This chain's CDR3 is CASSLLQAGRHYF. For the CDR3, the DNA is TGTGCCAGCAGCTTGCTTCAAGCGGGACGGCATTACTTC.